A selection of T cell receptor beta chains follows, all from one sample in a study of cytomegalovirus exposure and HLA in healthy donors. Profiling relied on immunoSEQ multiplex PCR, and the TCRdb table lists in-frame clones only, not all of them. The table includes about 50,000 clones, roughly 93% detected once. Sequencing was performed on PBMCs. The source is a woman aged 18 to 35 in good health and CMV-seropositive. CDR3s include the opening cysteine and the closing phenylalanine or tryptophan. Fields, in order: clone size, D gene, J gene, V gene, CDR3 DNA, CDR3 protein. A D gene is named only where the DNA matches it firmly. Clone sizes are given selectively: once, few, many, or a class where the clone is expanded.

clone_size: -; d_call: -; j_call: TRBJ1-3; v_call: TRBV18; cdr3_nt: TGTGCCAGCTCACCGGGAGCCAACCGGGGTGGAAACACCATATATTTT; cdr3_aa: CASSPGANRGGNTIYF
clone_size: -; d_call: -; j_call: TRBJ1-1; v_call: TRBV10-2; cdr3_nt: TGCGCCAGCAGGATACAGGGCGTCGACACTGAAGCTTTCTTT; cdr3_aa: CASRIQGVDTEAFF
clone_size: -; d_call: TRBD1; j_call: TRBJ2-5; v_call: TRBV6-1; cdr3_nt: TGTGCCAGCATACGGACAGGGGTTTTTCGGGAGACCCAGTACTTC; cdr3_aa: CASIRTGVFRETQYF
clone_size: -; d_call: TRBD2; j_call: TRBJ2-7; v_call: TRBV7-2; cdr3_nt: TGTGCCAGCAGCTTGGCCTCGATAGCGGGGGCAACCTACGAGCAGTACTTC; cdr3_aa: CASSLASIAGATYEQYF
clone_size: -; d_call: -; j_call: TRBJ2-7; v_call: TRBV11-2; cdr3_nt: TGTGCCAGCAGCTTTACAGGGATAGAGCAGTACTTC; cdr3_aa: CASSFTGIEQYF
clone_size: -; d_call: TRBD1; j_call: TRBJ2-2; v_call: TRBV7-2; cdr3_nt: TGTGCCAGCAGTTGGGACAGGCGGAACACCGGGGAGCTGTTTTTT; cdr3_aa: CASSWDRRNTGELFF
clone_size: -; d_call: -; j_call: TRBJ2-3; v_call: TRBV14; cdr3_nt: TGTGCCAGCAGCCAAACCTCGCGGGGAATGGGAGATACGCAGTATTTT; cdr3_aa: CASSQTSRGMGDTQYF
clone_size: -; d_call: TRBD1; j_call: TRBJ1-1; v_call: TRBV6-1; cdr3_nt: TGTGCCAGCAGTCAAACAGGGGGGACTGAAGCTTTCTTT; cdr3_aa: CASSQTGGTEAFF
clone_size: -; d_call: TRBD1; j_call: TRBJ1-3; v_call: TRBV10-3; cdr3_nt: TGTGCCATCGGGACAGGGTCTGGAAACACCATATATTTT; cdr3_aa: CAIGTGSGNTIYF
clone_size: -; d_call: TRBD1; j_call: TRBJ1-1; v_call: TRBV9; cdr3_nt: TGTGCCAGCAGCGCGAGACCGGGACAGGGGAACACTGAAGCTTTCTTT; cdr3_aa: CASSARPGQGNTEAFF
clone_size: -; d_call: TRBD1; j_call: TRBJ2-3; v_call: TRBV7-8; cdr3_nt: TGTGCCAGCAGCTCCCGGACAGGGACAGATACGCAGTATTTT; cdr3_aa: CASSSRTGTDTQYF
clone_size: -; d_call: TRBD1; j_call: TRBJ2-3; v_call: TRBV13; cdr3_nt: TGTGCCAGCAGCCGGGACAGGCTAATCACAGATACGCAGTATTTT; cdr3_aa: CASSRDRLITDTQYF
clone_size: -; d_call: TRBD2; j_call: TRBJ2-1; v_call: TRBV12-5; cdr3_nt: TGTGCTATCCCGACTAGCGGGGGCTTCCATGAGCAGTTCTTC; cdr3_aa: CAIPTSGGFHEQFF
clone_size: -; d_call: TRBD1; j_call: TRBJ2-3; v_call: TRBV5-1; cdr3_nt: TGCGCCAGCAGGAGGGGCTCGACAGGGGGCACGACAGATACGCAGTATTTT; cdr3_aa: CASRRGSTGGTTDTQYF
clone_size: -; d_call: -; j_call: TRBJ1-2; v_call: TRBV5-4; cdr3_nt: TGTGCCAGCAGCTTGGCCCCTCCGACAACTAACTATGGCTACACCTTC; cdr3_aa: CASSLAPPTTNYGYTF
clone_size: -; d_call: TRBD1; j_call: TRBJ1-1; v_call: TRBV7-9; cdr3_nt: TGTGCCAGCAGCCGAGACAGGGGAAGTAGGAATGAGGCTTTCTTT; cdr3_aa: CASSRDRGSRNEAFF
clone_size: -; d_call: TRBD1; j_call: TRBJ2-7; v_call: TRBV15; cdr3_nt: TGTGCCACCAGCACTTGGCACAGGGGAAGCTCCTACGAGCAGTACTTC; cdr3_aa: CATSTWHRGSSYEQYF
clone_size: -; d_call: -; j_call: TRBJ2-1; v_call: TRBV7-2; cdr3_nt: TGTGCCAGCCAAGGGGGTAGGCTAGACTCCTACAATGAGCAGTTCTTC; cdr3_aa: CASQGGRLDSYNEQFF
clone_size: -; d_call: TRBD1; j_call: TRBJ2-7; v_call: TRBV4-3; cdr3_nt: TGCGCCAGCAGCCACTCCGGGACAGGGCCCTACGAGCAGTACTTC; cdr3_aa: CASSHSGTGPYEQYF
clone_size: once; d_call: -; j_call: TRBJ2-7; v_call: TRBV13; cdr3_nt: TGTGCCAGCAGCTATAGTCAGGGGAAGGTCCACGAGCAGTACTTC; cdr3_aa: CASSYSQGKVHEQYF
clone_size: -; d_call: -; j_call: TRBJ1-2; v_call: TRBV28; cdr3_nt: TGTGCCAGCAGTCCACCCGGGGGAGGTGGCTACACCTTC; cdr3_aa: CASSPPGGGGYTF
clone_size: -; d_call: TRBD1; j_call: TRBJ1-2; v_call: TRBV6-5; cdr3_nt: TGTGCCAGCAGTTACTCCACAGGGGGAGCTAACTATGGCTACACCTTC; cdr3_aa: CASSYSTGGANYGYTF
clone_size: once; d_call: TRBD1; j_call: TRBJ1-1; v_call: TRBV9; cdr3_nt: TGTGCCAGCAACATGGGACAGCCCCACACTGAAGCTTTCTTT; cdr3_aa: CASNMGQPHTEAFF
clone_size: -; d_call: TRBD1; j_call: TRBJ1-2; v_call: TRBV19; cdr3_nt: TGTGCCAGTAGCATCAGACAGGGGGGAAACTATGGCTACACCTTC; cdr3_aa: CASSIRQGGNYGYTF
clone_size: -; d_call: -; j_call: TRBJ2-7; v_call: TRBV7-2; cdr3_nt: TGTGCCAGCAGCTTAGTGTACGGTCTCTACGAGCAGTACTTC; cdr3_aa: CASSLVYGLYEQYF
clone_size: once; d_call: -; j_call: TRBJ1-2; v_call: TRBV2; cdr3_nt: TGTGCCAGCAGCGAAGCGCCCACAGGGAGCTATGGCTACACCTTC; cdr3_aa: CASSEAPTGSYGYTF
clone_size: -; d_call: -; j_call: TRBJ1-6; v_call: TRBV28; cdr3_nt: TGTGCCAGCAGTTTCGGGAGAAGAGTATTACCCCTCCACTTT; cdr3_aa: CASSFGRRVLPLHF
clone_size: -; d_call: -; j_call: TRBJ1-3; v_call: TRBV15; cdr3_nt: TGTGCCACCAGCAGACACAGGGATCGGTACGGAAACACCATATATTTT; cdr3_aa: CATSRHRDRYGNTIYF
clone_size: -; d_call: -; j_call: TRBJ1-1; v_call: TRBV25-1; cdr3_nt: TGTGCCAGCAGTGTCGGAGGGGTGACTGAAGCTTTCTTT; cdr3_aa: CASSVGGVTEAFF
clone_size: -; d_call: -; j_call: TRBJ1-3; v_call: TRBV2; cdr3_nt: TGTGCCAGCGTCACAGGGTTGTCTGGAAACACCATATATTTT; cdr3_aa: CASVTGLSGNTIYF
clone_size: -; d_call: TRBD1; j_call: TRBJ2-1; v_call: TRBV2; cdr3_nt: TGTGCCAGCAGTGAAGACAGGGGGCTCTACAATGAGCAGTTCTTC; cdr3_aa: CASSEDRGLYNEQFF
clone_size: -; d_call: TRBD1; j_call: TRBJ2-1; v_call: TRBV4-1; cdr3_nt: TGCGCCAGCAGCCAGGACAGGTACTACAATGAGCAGTTCTTC; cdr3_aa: CASSQDRYYNEQFF
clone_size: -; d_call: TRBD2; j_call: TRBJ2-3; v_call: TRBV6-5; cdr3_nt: TGTGCCAGCAGTAGACTAGCGGGGTCAGATACGCAGTATTTT; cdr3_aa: CASSRLAGSDTQYF
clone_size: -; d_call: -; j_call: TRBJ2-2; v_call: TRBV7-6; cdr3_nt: TGTGCCAGCAGCAACCGACAGGACACCGGGGAGCTGTTTTTT; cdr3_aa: CASSNRQDTGELFF
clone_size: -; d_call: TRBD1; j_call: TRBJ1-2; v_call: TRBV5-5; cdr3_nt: TGTGCCACTAGTTGGGGGGGACAGGGGGCTTATGGCTACACCTTC; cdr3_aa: CATSWGGQGAYGYTF
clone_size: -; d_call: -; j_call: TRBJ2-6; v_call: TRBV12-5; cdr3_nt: TGTGCTAGTGGTTTGGTACCCCCACTGGACACCTCTGGGGCCAACGTCCTGACTTTC; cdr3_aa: CASGLVPPLDTSGANVLTF
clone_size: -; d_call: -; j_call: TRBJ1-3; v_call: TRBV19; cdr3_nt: TGTGCCAGTAGTAACGGAGGGAATGGAAACACCATATATTTT; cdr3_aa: CASSNGGNGNTIYF
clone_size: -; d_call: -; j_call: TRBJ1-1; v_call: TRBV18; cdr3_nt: TGTGCCAGCTCACAACAGGGCCACACTGAAGCTTTCTTT; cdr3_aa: CASSQQGHTEAFF
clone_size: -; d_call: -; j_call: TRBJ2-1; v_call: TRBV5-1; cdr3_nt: TGCGCCAGCAGCTTGGGAGGGAAGGATACATACAATGAGCAGTTCTTC; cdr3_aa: CASSLGGKDTYNEQFF
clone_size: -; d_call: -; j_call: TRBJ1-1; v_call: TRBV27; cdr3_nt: TGTGCCAGCAGTCCACCGGGGGGAAACACTGAAGCTTTCTTT; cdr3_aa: CASSPPGGNTEAFF
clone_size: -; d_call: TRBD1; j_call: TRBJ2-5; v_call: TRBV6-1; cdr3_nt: TGTGCCAGCAGTGAACCCGGGACAGGGTGGGAGACCCAGTACTTC; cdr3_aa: CASSEPGTGWETQYF
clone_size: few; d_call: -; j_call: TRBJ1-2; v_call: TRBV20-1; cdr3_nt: TGCAGTGTGGCCGGGGACTATGGCTACACCTTC; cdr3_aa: CSVAGDYGYTF
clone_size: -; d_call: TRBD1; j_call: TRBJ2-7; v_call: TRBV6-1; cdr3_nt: TGTGCCAGCAGTAAGGACAGGGGGCACGAGCAGTACTTC; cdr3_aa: CASSKDRGHEQYF
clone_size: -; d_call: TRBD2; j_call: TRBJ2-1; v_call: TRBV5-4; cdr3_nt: TGTGCCAGCAGCTTTGGACTAGAACCCTACAATGAGCAGTTCTTC; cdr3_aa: CASSFGLEPYNEQFF
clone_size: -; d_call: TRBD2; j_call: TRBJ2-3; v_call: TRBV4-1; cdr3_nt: TGCGCCAGCAGCCAAGATCTAGCGGGGGTTACAGATACGCAGTATTTT; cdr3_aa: CASSQDLAGVTDTQYF
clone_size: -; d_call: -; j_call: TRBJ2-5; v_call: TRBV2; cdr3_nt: TGTGCCAGCAGTGAAGCCCGGGTGCAAGAGACCCAGTACTTC; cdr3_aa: CASSEARVQETQYF
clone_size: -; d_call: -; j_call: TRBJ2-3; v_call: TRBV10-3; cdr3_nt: TGTGCCATCAGTGAGTCGACAGCAACCGAAGGTGATACGCAGTATTTT; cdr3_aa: CAISESTATEGDTQYF
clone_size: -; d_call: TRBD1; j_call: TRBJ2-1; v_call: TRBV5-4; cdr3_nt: TGTGCCAGCAGCTCGAAGACAGGGGATGAGCAGTTCTTC; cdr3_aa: CASSSKTGDEQFF
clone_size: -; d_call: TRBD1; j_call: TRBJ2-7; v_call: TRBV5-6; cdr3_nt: TGTGCCAGCAGCTTTACAGGGGGCTCCTACGAGCAGTACTTC; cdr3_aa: CASSFTGGSYEQYF
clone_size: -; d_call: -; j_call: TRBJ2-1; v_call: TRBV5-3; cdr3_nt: TGTGCCAGAAGCTTGCTTATGGAGGGGCACCCGAGGATCGATGAGCAGTTCTTC; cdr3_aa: CARSLLMEGHPRIDEQFF
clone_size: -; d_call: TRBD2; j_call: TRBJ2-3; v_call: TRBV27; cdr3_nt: TGTGCCAGCAGTTTCCGAGGGACTAGCGGGGGGTCGAGCACAGATACGCAGTATTTT; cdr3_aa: CASSFRGTSGGSSTDTQYF
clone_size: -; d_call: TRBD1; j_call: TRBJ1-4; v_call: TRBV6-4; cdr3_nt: TGTGCCAGCAGCCCATCCGCGGGACAGGGTGAAAAACTGTTTTTT; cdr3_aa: CASSPSAGQGEKLFF
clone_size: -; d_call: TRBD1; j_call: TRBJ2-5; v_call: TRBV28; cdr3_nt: TGTGCCAGCAGAGGTTGGACAGGGGGCTTAGGGGAGACCCAGTACTTC; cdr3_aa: CASRGWTGGLGETQYF
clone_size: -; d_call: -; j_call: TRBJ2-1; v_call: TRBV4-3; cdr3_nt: TGCGCCAGCAGCCAAGACTCCGGGAGCTACAATGAGCAGTTCTTC; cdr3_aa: CASSQDSGSYNEQFF
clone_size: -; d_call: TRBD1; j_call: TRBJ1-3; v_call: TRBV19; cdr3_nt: TGTGCCAGTAGTACCCCAGGACAGGTTGGAAACACCATATATTTT; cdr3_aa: CASSTPGQVGNTIYF
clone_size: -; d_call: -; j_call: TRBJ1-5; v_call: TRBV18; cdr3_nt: TGTGCCAGCTCACCGGACAGATCTAATCAGCCCCAGCATTTT; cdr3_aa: CASSPDRSNQPQHF